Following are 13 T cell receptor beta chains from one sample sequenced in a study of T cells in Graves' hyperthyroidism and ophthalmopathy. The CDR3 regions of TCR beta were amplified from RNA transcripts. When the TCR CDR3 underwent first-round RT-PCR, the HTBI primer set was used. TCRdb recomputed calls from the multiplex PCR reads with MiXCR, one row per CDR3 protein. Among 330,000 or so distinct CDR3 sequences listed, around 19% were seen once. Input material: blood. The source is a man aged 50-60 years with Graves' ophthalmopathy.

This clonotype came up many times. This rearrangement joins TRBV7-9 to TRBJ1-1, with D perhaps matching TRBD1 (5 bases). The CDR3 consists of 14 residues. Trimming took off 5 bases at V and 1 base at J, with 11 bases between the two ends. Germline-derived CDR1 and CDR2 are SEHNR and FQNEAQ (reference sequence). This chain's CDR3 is CASSEGLRNTEAFF. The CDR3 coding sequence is TGTGCCAGCAGCGAGGGACTCAGGAACACTGAAGCTTTCTTT. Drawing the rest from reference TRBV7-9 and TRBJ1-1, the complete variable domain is DTGVSQNPRHKITKRGQNVTFRCDPISEHNRLYWYRQTLGQGPEFLTYFQNEAQLEKSRLLSDRFSAERPKGSFSTLEIQRTEQGDSAMYLCASSEGLRNTEAFFGQGTRLTVV.

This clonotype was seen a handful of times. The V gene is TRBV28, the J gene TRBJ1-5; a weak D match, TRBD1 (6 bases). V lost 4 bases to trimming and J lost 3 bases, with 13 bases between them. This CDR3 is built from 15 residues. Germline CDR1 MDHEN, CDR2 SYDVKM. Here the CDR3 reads CASSSVDSYNQPQHF. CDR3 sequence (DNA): TGTGCCAGCAGTTCGGTGGACAGCTACAATCAGCCCCAGCATTTT.

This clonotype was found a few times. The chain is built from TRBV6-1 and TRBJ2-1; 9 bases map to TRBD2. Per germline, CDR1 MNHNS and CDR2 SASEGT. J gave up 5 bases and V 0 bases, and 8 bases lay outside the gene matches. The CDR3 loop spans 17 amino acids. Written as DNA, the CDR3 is TGTGCCAGCAGTGAAGCGAAGGTAGCGGGGGTTAACAATGAGCAGTTCTTC. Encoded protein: CASSEAKVAGVNNEQFF.

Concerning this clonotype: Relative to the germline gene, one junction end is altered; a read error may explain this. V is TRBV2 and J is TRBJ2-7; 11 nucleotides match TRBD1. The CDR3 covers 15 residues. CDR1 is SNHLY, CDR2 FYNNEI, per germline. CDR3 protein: CVSRPAGTGGYEQYF. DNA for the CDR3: TGTGTCAGCAGGCCAGCCGGGACAGGGGGATACGAGCAGTACTTC. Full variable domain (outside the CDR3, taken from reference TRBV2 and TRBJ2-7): EPEVTQTPSHQVTQMGQEVILRCVPISNHLYFYWYRQILGQKVEFLVSFYNNEISEKSEIFDDQFSVERPDGSNFTLKIRSTKLEDSAMYFCVSRPAGTGGYEQYFGPGTRLTVT.

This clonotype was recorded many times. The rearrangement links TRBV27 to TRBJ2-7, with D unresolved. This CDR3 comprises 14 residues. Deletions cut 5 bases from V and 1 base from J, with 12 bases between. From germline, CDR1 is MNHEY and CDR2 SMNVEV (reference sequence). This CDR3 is CASSPTGLSYEQYF. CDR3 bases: TGTGCCAGCAGTCCGACCGGGTTATCCTACGAGCAGTACTTC.

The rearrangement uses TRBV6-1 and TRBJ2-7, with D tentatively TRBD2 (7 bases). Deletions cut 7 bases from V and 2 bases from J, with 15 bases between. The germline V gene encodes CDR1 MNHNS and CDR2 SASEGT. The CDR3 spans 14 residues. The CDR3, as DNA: TGTGCCAGCACCGAAAGGGGGGGAACCTACGAGCAGTACTTC. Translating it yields CASTERGGTYEQYF.

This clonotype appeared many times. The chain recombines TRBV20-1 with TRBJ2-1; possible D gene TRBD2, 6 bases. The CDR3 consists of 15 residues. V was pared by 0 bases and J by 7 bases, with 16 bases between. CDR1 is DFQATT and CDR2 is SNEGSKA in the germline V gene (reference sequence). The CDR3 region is CSARESGGKVNEQFF. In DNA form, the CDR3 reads TGCAGTGCTAGAGAATCCGGCGGGAAGGTGAATGAGCAGTTCTTC.

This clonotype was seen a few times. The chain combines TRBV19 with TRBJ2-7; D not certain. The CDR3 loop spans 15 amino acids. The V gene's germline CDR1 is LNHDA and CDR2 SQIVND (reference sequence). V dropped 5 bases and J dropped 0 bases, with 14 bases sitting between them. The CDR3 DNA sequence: TGTGCCAGTAGTCCTACCCACATGAGCTCCTACGAGCAGTACTTC. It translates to CASSPTHMSSYEQYF.

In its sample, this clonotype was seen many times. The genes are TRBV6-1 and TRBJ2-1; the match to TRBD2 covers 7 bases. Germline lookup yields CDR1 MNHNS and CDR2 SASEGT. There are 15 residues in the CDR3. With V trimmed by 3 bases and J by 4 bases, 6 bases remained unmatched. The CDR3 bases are TGTGCCAGCAGTGATTGGGGGGGGGGGTACAATGAGCAGTTCTTC. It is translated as CASSDWGGGYNEQFF.

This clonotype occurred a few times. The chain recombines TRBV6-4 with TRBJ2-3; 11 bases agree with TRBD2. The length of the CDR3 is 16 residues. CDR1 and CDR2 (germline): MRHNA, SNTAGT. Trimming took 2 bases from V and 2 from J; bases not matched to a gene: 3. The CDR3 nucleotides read TGTGCCAGCAGTGACGATAGCGGGAGGGCCACAGATACGCAGTATTTT. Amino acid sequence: CASSDDSGRATDTQYF.

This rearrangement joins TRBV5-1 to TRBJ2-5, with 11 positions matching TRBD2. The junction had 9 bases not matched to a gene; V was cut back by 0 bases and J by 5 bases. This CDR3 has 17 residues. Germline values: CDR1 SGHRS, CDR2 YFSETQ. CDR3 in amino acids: CASSLGGTSGQGETQYF. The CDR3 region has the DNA TGCGCCAGCAGCTTGGGGGGGACTAGCGGCCAGGGGGAGACCCAGTACTTC.

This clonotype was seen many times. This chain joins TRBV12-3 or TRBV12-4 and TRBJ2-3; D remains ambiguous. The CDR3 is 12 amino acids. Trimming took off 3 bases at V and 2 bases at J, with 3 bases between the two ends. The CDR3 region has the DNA TGTGCCAGCAGTTTCGACACAGATACGCAGTATTTT. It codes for CASSFDTDTQYF.

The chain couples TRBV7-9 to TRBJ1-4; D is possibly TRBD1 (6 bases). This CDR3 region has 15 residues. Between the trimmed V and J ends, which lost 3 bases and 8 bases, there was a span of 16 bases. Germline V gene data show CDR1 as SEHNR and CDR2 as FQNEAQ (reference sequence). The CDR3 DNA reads TGTGCCAGCAGCTTCCGAGGGGAAAGGGGGGAAAAACTGTTTTTT. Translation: CASSFRGERGEKLFF.